These 22 T cell receptor beta chains originate from one sample sequenced in a study of blood T cells in healthy people across ages (dated by TCRdb to 2014 to 2015). To prepare the library, 5' RACE was applied. These reads were obtained on an Illumina HiSeq 2500. A second 7 to 11 cycle PCR used a sample-barcoded 5' primer and a J-beta primer mix. The public reads were reprocessed in TCRdb via fastp at Q25 and MiXCR, keeping in-frame beta chains. Rows with one shared CDR3 protein collapse into an entry with the most common genes and DNA. A total of hundreds of thousands of distinct CDR3 sequences appear in this sample, about 46% of them only once. The top ten clonotypes cover 15% to 20% of the sample. Input material: blood. Source of these receptors: a man aged 80 or over in good health.

The rearrangement links TRBV12-3 or TRBV12-4 to TRBJ2-5; 7 bases are a match to TRBD1. The V segment lost 6 bases and the J segment 1 base; nucleotides outside the gene matches: 8. The CDR3 is 15 amino acids. The DNA for the CDR3 is TGTGCCAGCAGGCCCTCGACAGGGTTCCAAGAGACCCAGTACTTC. Translation: CASRPSTGFQETQYF.

The chain carries TRBV24-1 and TRBJ2-3, with 13 positions matching TRBD2. The CDR3 loop spans 19 amino acids. V dropped 4 bases and J dropped 2; count of bases not matched to a gene: 11. Per germline, CDR1 KGHDR and CDR2 SFDVKD. CDR3 bases: TGTGCCACCAGTGAGCCGACCCTGACTAGCGGGAGGCCCACAGATACGCAGTATTTT. Protein product: CATSEPTLTSGRPTDTQYF.

This chain links TRBV5-6 with TRBJ2-7, with D possibly being TRBD1 (6 bases). With 0 bases removed from V and 5 bases from J, the gap between germline ends came to 9 bases. The CDR3 runs to 13 residues. Germline CDR1 reads SGHDT; CDR2 reads YYEEEE. As DNA, the CDR3 is TGTGCCAGCAGCTTGGTACAGGGCGACGAGCAGTACTTC. Translation: CASSLVQGDEQYF.

The V and J genes are TRBV18 and TRBJ1-1; no clear D. CDR1 is KGHSH and CDR2 is LQKENI in the germline V gene. Trimming took off 0 bases at V and 0 bases at J, with 5 bases between the two ends. CDR3 size: 14 residues. The CDR3 sequence is CASSPPSLNTEAFF. In DNA form, the CDR3 reads TGTGCCAGCTCACCACCGTCCTTGAACACTGAAGCTTTCTTT.

This clonotype was seen only a few times. This chain joins TRBV6-1 and TRBJ2-7; D is perhaps TRBD2 (6 bases). V was shortened by 6 bases and J by 0 bases, with 36 bases between the two germline ends. The CDR3 has 22 residues. Germline V gene sequence: CDR1 MNHNS, CDR2 SASEGT. CDR3 sequence: CASRIWLGWRSSAFQSSYEQYF. DNA of the CDR3: TGTGCCAGCAGGATCTGGCTAGGCTGGAGGTCTAGCGCGTTCCAGAGCTCCTACGAGCAGTACTTC.

Note on this clonotype: A read error is likely, as this CDR3 ends without the conserved phenylalanine or tryptophan. V is TRBV4-3 and J is TRBJ2-1; TRBD2 agrees at 11 bases. The J segment lost 4 bases and the V segment lost 3 bases, leaving 8 bases of the junction unmatched. CDR3 length equals 17 residues. Looked up from germline, CDR1 is LGHNA and CDR2 is YSLEER. The CDR3 is CASSQGTSGYLYNEQFL. CDR3 bases: TGCGCCAGCAGCCAGGGGACTAGCGGCTATCTTTACAATGAGCAGTTCCTC.

This clonotype has a handful of counts. This chain links TRBV20-1 with TRBJ2-1; tentative D call: TRBD1 (6 bases). The V gene lost 2 bases and the J gene lost 5 bases, with 7 bases spanning the gap. Germline values: CDR1 DFQATT, CDR2 SNEGSKA (reference sequence). This CDR3 is 12 amino acids long. The CDR3 sequence is CSARRTDNEQFF. The CDR3 nucleotides read TGCAGTGCTAGAAGGACAGACAATGAGCAGTTCTTC.

This chain uses TRBV12-3 or TRBV12-4 with TRBJ2-3; maybe TRBD1 (5 bases). The germline V and J ends were trimmed by 5 bases and 8 bases, with 11 bases remaining between them. This CDR3 contains 12 residues. The CDR3 loop reads CASSGATGTQYF. The DNA of the CDR3 is TGTGCCAGCAGTGGGGCCACCGGTACGCAGTATTTT.

In this sample, this clonotype turned up once. The V gene is TRBV20-1, the J gene TRBJ1-5, with 8 bases fitting TRBD1. The J segment lost 0 bases and the V segment lost 3 bases, leaving 7 bases of the junction unmatched. This CDR3 spans 16 amino acids. CDR1 is DFQATT and CDR2 is SNEGSKA in the germline V gene (reference sequence). The DNA for the CDR3 is TGCAGTGCTAGTCAGGGGGCGAGAGTTAGCAATCAGCCCCAGCATTTT. This sequence encodes CSASQGARVSNQPQHF.

The chain's CDR3 is CASSVLAGGSAEQYF. The CDR3 DNA follows: TGTGCCAGCAGCGTATTAGCGGGAGGGTCCGCCGAGCAGTACTTC. V gene TRBV7-2 combines with J gene TRBJ2-7; the match to TRBD2 covers 11 bases. The CDR3 has 15 amino acids. Germline V gene lookup returns CDR1 SGHTA and CDR2 FQGNSA. The trim removed 5 bases at V and 6 bases at J, leaving 9 bases unmatched.

This clonotype has a handful of counts. This sequence joins TRBV9 and TRBJ2-3; 8 nucleotides line up with TRBD2. CDR1 and CDR2 (germline): SGDLS, YYNGEE. The CDR3 totals 15 residues. Trimming removed 3 bases from V and 0 bases from J; junction bases left unmatched: 3. In DNA form, the CDR3 reads TGTGCCAGCAGCGCATCTAGCGGGAGCACAGATACGCAGTATTTT. Residues: CASSASSGSTDTQYF.

The genes are TRBV24-1 and TRBJ2-1, with 11 bases matching TRBD2. The germline gives CDR1 KGHDR, CDR2 SFDVKD. The CDR3 is made up of 19 amino acids. Unmatched junction bases numbered 14, after V lost 1 base and J lost 7 bases. Here the CDR3 reads CATSDFTSGRGARMNEQFF. In DNA, the CDR3 is TGTGCCACCAGTGATTTTACTAGCGGGAGAGGGGCTAGGATGAATGAGCAGTTCTTC.

The chain is built from TRBV29-1 and TRBJ2-5, with unresolved D. The CDR3 is 10 residues long. The V end lost 7 bases, the J end lost 2 bases, and 5 bases lay between the germline ends. Looked up from germline, CDR1 is SQVTM and CDR2 is ANQGSEA. CDR3 nucleotides: TGCAGCGGTATACAAGAGACCCAGTACTTC. It yields the protein CSGIQETQYF.

About this clonotype itself: Given the absence of the conserved phenylalanine or tryptophan at the CDR3 end, a read error is likely. The chain uses TRBV7-9 and TRBJ2-1; 12 bases map to TRBD2. Germline V lookup: CDR1 SEHNR, CDR2 FQNEAQ (reference sequence). Trimming took 7 bases from V and 5 from J; bases not matched to a gene: 3. The CDR3 is made up of 14 amino acids. CDR3 protein: CASKGLAGHNEQFL. In DNA, the CDR3 is TGTGCCAGCAAGGGACTAGCGGGCCACAATGAGCAGTTCTTA.

This clonotype was counted many times. The chain has TRBV28 and TRBJ2-7, with TRBD1 matching 8 bases. Germline CDR1 MDHEN, CDR2 SYDVKM. V shed 5 bases, J shed 4 bases, and the junction held 13 bases outside the gene matches. The CDR3 totals 16 residues. The CDR3 sequence: CASSPTGAGGIYEQYF. The CDR3 nucleotides are TGTGCCAGCAGTCCGACAGGGGCTGGCGGGATATACGAGCAGTACTTC.

The chain joins TRBV9 to TRBJ2-5, with 16 bases aligning to TRBD2. The junction had 16 bases not matched to a gene; V was cut back by 3 bases and J by 5 bases. The CDR3 runs to 20 residues. From germline, CDR1 is SGDLS and CDR2 YYNGEE. The CDR3 nucleotides are TGTGCCAGCAGCGGCCCGGGACTAGCGGGAGGGCCCGAACATTTGGAGACCCAGTACTTC. It translates to CASSGPGLAGGPEHLETQYF.

The chain has TRBV6-2 or TRBV6-3 and TRBJ2-3; the match to TRBD1 covers 8 bases. The junction had 4 bases not matched to a gene; V was cut back by 6 bases and J by 2 bases. The CDR3 loop spans 14 amino acids. Germline V CDR1 and CDR2: MNHEY, SVGEGT. The CDR3 DNA is TGTGCCAGCAGCGGACAGGGCTTCACAGATACGCAGTATTTT. This translates into CASSGQGFTDTQYF.

V and J are TRBV3-1 and TRBJ1-4; the D is unclear. This CDR3 contains 16 residues. CDR1 is LGHDT and CDR2 is YNNKEL in the germline V gene (reference sequence). The V gene lost 4 bases and the J gene lost 8 bases, with 20 bases spanning the gap. CDR3 in amino acids: CASSPSRRLLREKLFF. Written as DNA, the CDR3 is TGTGCCAGCAGCCCGTCTCGGAGGCTACTAAGGGAAAAACTGTTTTTT.

The genes are TRBV10-3 and TRBJ2-4; weak D call: TRBD1 (5 bases). V was pared by 0 bases and J by 8 bases, with 11 bases between. This CDR3 has 14 residues. CDR1 and CDR2 from the germline V gene are ENHRY and SYGVKD. DNA for the CDR3: TGTGCCATCAGTGAGTCGAAAGGGGTTGACATTCAGTACTTC. This encodes CAISESKGVDIQYF.

The V and J genes are TRBV7-6 and TRBJ2-2; 10 bases match TRBD2. This CDR3 has 15 residues. Trimming at V came to 5 bases and at J to 4 bases, leaving 4 bases not matched to a gene. Germline assignment: CDR1 SGHVS and CDR2 FNYEAQ. DNA for the CDR3: TGTGCCAGCAGCGAAGCGGGAGGGGTCACCGGGGAGCTGTTTTTT. Protein product: CASSEAGGVTGELFF.

Only a few counts were recorded for this clonotype. The chain employs TRBV20-1 and TRBJ2-1; D not certain. Germline V CDR1 and CDR2: DFQATT, SNEGSKA (reference sequence). The CDR3 is 15 residues long. Between the trimmed V and J ends, which lost 5 bases and 0 bases, there was a span of 14 bases. Here the CDR3 reads CSAQTRPSSYNEQFF. CDR3 nucleotides: TGCAGTGCTCAGACTCGACCTAGCTCCTACAATGAGCAGTTCTTC.

There are a few counts of this clonotype. The chain is built from TRBV30 and TRBJ2-1; D ambiguous. Germline assignment: CDR1 GTSNPN and CDR2 SVGIG (reference sequence). The CDR3 has 11 residues. The germline V and J ends were trimmed by 0 bases and 9 bases, with 6 bases remaining between them. CDR3 coding DNA: TGTGCCTGGAGTGTTTCGGGTGAGCAGTTCTTC. It specifies CAWSVSGEQFF.